A selection of T cell receptor beta chains follows, all from one sample in a study of cytomegalovirus exposure and HLA in healthy donors. The data were produced by immunoSEQ multiplex PCR, yet TCRdb's version contains in-frame clones alone and is incomplete. The sample contains about 260,000 clones, about four fifths of which appear only once. The source material was PBMCs. The receptors originated from a woman in her 40s in good health and CMV-seropositive. CDR3s include the opening cysteine and the closing phenylalanine or tryptophan. D genes are given only for firm matches. Some rows have no size entry. The others give once, few or many, or a class for an expanded clone.

v_gene: TRBV28
j_gene: TRBJ1-2
abundance: -
d_gene: TRBD1
CDR3aa: CASSVGTALNYGYTF
CDR3nt: TGTGCCAGCAGTGTAGGGACAGCGCTAAACTATGGCTACACCTTC

v_gene: TRBV2
j_gene: TRBJ2-7
abundance: -
d_gene: -
CDR3aa: CASSLDISHSYEQYF
CDR3nt: TGTGCCAGCAGTCTTGACATCTCTCACTCCTACGAGCAGTACTTC

v_gene: TRBV7-3
j_gene: TRBJ2-1
abundance: -
d_gene: TRBD2
CDR3aa: CASSLSLAENEQFF
CDR3nt: TGTGCCAGCAGCTTAAGCCTAGCGGAAAATGAGCAGTTCTTC

v_gene: TRBV7-2
j_gene: TRBJ1-2
abundance: -
d_gene: -
CDR3aa: CASSLFGGDNYGYTF
CDR3nt: TGTGCCAGCAGCTTATTTGGCGGAGACAACTATGGCTACACCTTC

v_gene: TRBV7-3
j_gene: TRBJ2-2
abundance: once
d_gene: TRBD1
CDR3aa: CASSLVRQGAGGELFF
CDR3nt: TGTGCCAGCAGCTTAGTCCGGCAGGGGGCTGGCGGGGAGCTGTTTTTT

v_gene: TRBV10-3
j_gene: TRBJ1-5
abundance: -
d_gene: TRBD1
CDR3aa: CAIGQGLQPQHF
CDR3nt: TGTGCCATCGGACAGGGGTTGCAGCCCCAGCATTTT

v_gene: TRBV7-8
j_gene: TRBJ1-1
abundance: -
d_gene: -
CDR3aa: CASSSRTAENTEAFF
CDR3nt: TGTGCCAGCAGCTCGCGGACAGCGGAGAACACTGAAGCTTTCTTT

v_gene: TRBV15
j_gene: TRBJ1-5
abundance: -
d_gene: -
CDR3aa: CATSRGLGAGQPQHF
CDR3nt: TGTGCCACCAGCAGAGGGTTGGGGGCGGGTCAGCCCCAGCATTTT

v_gene: TRBV28
j_gene: TRBJ1-3
abundance: -
d_gene: TRBD1
CDR3aa: CASSLSGQGGNTIYF
CDR3nt: TGTGCCAGCAGTTTATCGGGACAGGGGGGAAACACCATATATTTT

v_gene: TRBV28
j_gene: TRBJ2-1
abundance: -
d_gene: -
CDR3aa: CASSFRGLTYNEQFF
CDR3nt: TGTGCCAGCAGTTTTCGCGGGTTAACCTACAATGAGCAGTTCTTC

v_gene: TRBV28
j_gene: TRBJ2-7
abundance: -
d_gene: TRBD2
CDR3aa: CASSFEREGISYEQYF
CDR3nt: TGTGCCAGCAGTTTTGAGCGGGAGGGTATCTCCTACGAGCAGTACTTC

v_gene: TRBV5-8
j_gene: TRBJ2-7
abundance: -
d_gene: TRBD1
CDR3aa: CASSTFMGKGAPNSYEQYF
CDR3nt: TGTGCCAGCAGTACGTTCATGGGGAAGGGGGCCCCCAACTCCTACGAGCAGTACTTC

v_gene: TRBV27
j_gene: TRBJ2-7
abundance: -
d_gene: -
CDR3aa: CASSPDRRYEQYF
CDR3nt: TGTGCCAGCAGTCCAGACAGGCGGTACGAGCAGTACTTC

v_gene: TRBV10-3
j_gene: TRBJ1-3
abundance: -
d_gene: -
CDR3aa: CAISKDGLPGNTIYF
CDR3nt: TGTGCCATCAGTAAGGACGGACTTCCTGGAAACACCATATATTTT

v_gene: TRBV5-5
j_gene: TRBJ1-6
abundance: -
d_gene: TRBD1
CDR3aa: CASSPGQGTPLHF
CDR3nt: TGTGCCAGCAGCCCGGGACAGGGTACACCCCTCCACTTT

v_gene: TRBV30
j_gene: TRBJ1-1
abundance: -
d_gene: TRBD1
CDR3aa: CAWTPDRGTEAFF
CDR3nt: TGTGCCTGGACCCCGGACAGGGGGACTGAAGCTTTCTTT

v_gene: TRBV7-6
j_gene: TRBJ2-5
abundance: -
d_gene: -
CDR3aa: CASSLNTAEQETQYF
CDR3nt: TGTGCCAGCAGCTTAAACACGGCGGAACAAGAGACCCAGTACTTC

v_gene: TRBV19
j_gene: TRBJ2-1
abundance: -
d_gene: TRBD2
CDR3aa: CASLPGTSAYNEQFF
CDR3nt: TGTGCCAGTCTCCCAGGGACTAGCGCCTACAATGAGCAGTTCTTC

v_gene: TRBV5-6
j_gene: TRBJ2-1
abundance: few
d_gene: TRBD1
CDR3aa: CASSFLLGDRGEQFF
CDR3nt: TGTGCCAGCAGCTTTTTGCTAGGGGACAGGGGTGAGCAGTTCTTC

v_gene: TRBV2
j_gene: TRBJ1-2
abundance: -
d_gene: -
CDR3aa: CASSSGYGYTF
CDR3nt: TGTGCCAGCAGTTCAGGGTATGGCTACACCTTC

v_gene: TRBV6-5
j_gene: TRBJ1-6
abundance: -
d_gene: -
CDR3aa: CVTQGYLSYNSPLHF
CDR3nt: TGTGTCACACAGGGCTACCTCTCCTATAATTCACCCCTCCACTTT

v_gene: TRBV7-4
j_gene: TRBJ1-2
abundance: -
d_gene: -
CDR3aa: CASSVVVGAYGYTF
CDR3nt: TGTGCCAGCAGCGTAGTTGTGGGGGCGTATGGCTACACCTTC

v_gene: TRBV5-8
j_gene: TRBJ2-3
abundance: -
d_gene: TRBD1
CDR3aa: CASRDRVARITDTQYF
CDR3nt: TGTGCCAGCAGGGACAGGGTCGCAAGGATCACAGATACGCAGTATTTT

v_gene: TRBV28
j_gene: TRBJ1-2
abundance: -
d_gene: TRBD1
CDR3aa: CASSRRAGQGVGYTF
CDR3nt: TGTGCCAGCAGCCGTCGAGCGGGACAGGGGGTAGGCTACACCTTC

v_gene: TRBV7-3
j_gene: TRBJ2-3
abundance: -
d_gene: TRBD1
CDR3aa: CASSVRGTAASTDTQYF
CDR3nt: TGTGCCAGCAGCGTACGAGGGACAGCGGCTAGCACAGATACGCAGTATTTT